Following are 8 T cell receptor beta chains from one sample sequenced in a study of cytomegalovirus exposure and HLA in healthy donors (dated by TCRdb to about 2017). The protocol used for the library was the immunoSEQ multiplex PCR assay. The multiplex PCR relied on a mix of 60 forward primers for TCR Vbeta segments and 13 reverse primers for TCR Jbeta segments. The table was pulled from immuneACCESS by TCRdb, which kept in-frame rearrangements only. Such tables lose some clones; where checked, under half of the loss comes from unresolved V genes, and the rest has no known cause. Within this sample are 190,000 or so clones, with 80% of them counted one time only. 0.65% of the sample belongs to the ten largest clones. Sequencing was carried out using PBMCs. The receptor source for this set is a boy between 5 and 17 years old in good health and CMV-seronegative.

V is TRBV5-1 and J is TRBJ1-2; D unresolved. The CDR3 runs 15 residues. V lost 4 bases and J 5 bases, leaving 18 bases between the germline ends. CDR1 is SGHRS, CDR2 YFSETQ, per germline. The chain's CDR3 is CASSGSGGDWYGYTF. CDR3 nucleotides: TGCGCCAGCAGCGGCTCCGGCGGGGATTGGTATGGCTACACCTTC.

V and J are TRBV7-9 and TRBJ2-2; 7 nucleotides line up with TRBD1. From germline, CDR1 is SEHNR and CDR2 FQNEAQ (reference sequence). V shed 6 bases, J shed 1 base, and the junction held 11 bases outside the gene matches. This CDR3 has 17 residues. The CDR3 is CASSRRSGTENTGELFF. CDR3 sequence (DNA): TGTGCCAGCAGTCGGCGGTCCGGGACAGAGAACACCGGGGAGCTGTTTTTT.

V gene TRBV21-1 combines with J gene TRBJ2-5; TRBD1 is the table's D call and was not checked against the DNA. TRBV21-1 counts as a pseudogene. The CDR3 consists of 16 residues. CDR3 protein: CASSKAGTGVGETQYF. In nucleotides, the CDR3 is TGTGCCAGCAGCAAAGCCGGGACAGGGGTAGGAGAGACCCAGTACTTC.

This clone was detected a few times. Distinct nucleotide sequences in the sample also encode this CDR3. The chain links TRBV6-4 to TRBJ2-3, with 10 bases fitting TRBD1. This CDR3 spans 15 amino acids. Losses at the gene ends were 0 bases for V and 4 bases for J; bases not matched to a gene: 1. Germline CDR1 is MRHNA and CDR2 is SNTAGT. The DNA for the CDR3 is TGTGCCAGCAGTGACTCGACAGGGGGCGCAGATACGCAGTATTTT. Amino acid sequence: CASSDSTGGADTQYF.

The chain links TRBV11-2 to TRBJ2-3, with D uncertain. The V end was cut by 3 bases, the J end by 0 bases, with 16 bases between. This CDR3 region has 17 residues. Germline V lookup: CDR1 SGHAT, CDR2 FQNNGV. The CDR3 DNA reads as TGTGCCAGCAGCTTGGGCCAGCTAAGTTCTAGCACAGATACGCAGTATTTT. As protein: CASSLGQLSSSTDTQYF.

The CDR3, as DNA: TGTGCCAGCAGTTACTTTAGCTCTGGGGCCAACGTCCTGACTTTC. Translated, it gives CASSYFSSGANVLTF. The chain recombines TRBV6-5 with TRBJ2-6; D is ambiguous. V was cut by 1 base and J by 0 bases, with 4 bases left in between. CDR1 MNHEY and CDR2 SVGAGI come from the germline V gene. CDR3 length equals 15 residues.

The gene calls are TRBV5-1 and TRBJ1-2; D may be TRBD1 (6 bases). The length of the CDR3 is 16 residues. V lost 0 bases to trimming and J lost 0 bases, with 12 bases between them. Germline lookup yields CDR1 SGHRS and CDR2 YFSETQ. The CDR3 loop reads CASSLAGRDTNYGYTF. CDR3 bases: TGCGCCAGCAGCTTGGCCGGCAGGGACACTAACTATGGCTACACCTTC.

The chain recombines TRBV5-8 with TRBJ1-1; D is unclear. CDR1 and CDR2 (germline): SGHTS, YDEGEE. Trimming removed 0 bases from V and 8 bases from J, with 8 bases in between. This CDR3 has 12 residues. CDR3 sequence reads: CASSLVALEAFF. As DNA, the CDR3 is TGTGCCAGCAGCTTGGTGGCACTAGAAGCTTTCTTT. The variable domain in full, completed from reference TRBV5-8 and TRBJ1-1, reads EAGVTQSPTHLIKTRGQQATLRCSPISGHTSVYWYQQALGLGLQFLLWYDEGEERNRGNFPPRFSGRQFPNYSSELNVNALELEDSALYLCASSLVALEAFFGQGTRLTVV.